The T cell receptor (beta chain) under discussion was sequenced for a study of T cell repertoires in cytomegalovirus infection. Across the study: Public TCR beta signatures were indicative of both CMV infection and a matching HLA type. Overall study findings and caveats: Frequencies of public TCR beta families were cumulated, and this identified carriers of CMV plus the relevant HLA. Clonotype analysis showed dominance of the ex vivo response by HLA-C-restricted CMV-specific TCR beta clonotypes.

The ends were cut back, 7 bases at V and 5 bases at J, with 20 bases in the middle. The CDR3 is made up of 14 amino acids. Germline assignment: CDR1 SQVTM and CDR2 ANQGSEA. This clonotype was seen a few times. The antigen is undetermined. TCRdb passed the reads through MiXCR, listing each CDR3 protein once. The repertoire holds approximately 400,000 distinct CDR3 sequences, approximately 32% seen once, with roughly an eighth in the top ten. Sequenced input: PBMCs. V usage is TRBV29-1 and J usage is TRBJ1-1; possibly TRBD1 for D (5 bases). This receptor was obtained from a human donor in good health (CMV status not recorded). Some clones in this sample may be carry-over from other donors' samples. Here the CDR3 DNA reads TGCAGCGCCTTCACTGGGGCGGGGCGAACTGAAGCTTTCTTT. Translation: CSAFTGAGRTEAFF.